This TCR beta chain emerged from a study of vaccination effects on CD4 cells after COVID-19. The repertoire was sequenced with immunoSEQ multiplex PCR; TCRdb's copy has only in-frame clones and lacks some. Among around 81,000 clones listed, over 75% were seen once. ViraFEST assay sequencing came after antigen-specific CD4+ T cells were expanded with viral peptide pools. Following culture for ten to eleven days, CD4+ T cells were isolated. The cohort was immunized with two doses of either the BNT162b2 or mRNA-1273 vaccine. Of note for this clone: As yet, its antigen is unknown.

Findings and caveats of the study: Common cold coronaviruses were cross-recognized by only 1 of 255 vaccine-induced clones in healthy vaccinees. Marked clonal contraction of both clone types appeared late after vaccination.

This CDR3 has 14 amino acids. The germline gives CDR1 KGHSH, CDR2 LQKENI. Trimming removed 3 bases at V and 2 bases at J, with 10 bases between. The sequences come from CD4+ T cells from PBMCs cultured with HCoV-OC43 spike peptides, collected after COVID-19 vaccination. The subset here: HCoV-OC43 spike overlapping peptide pool stimulation. The V call is TRBV18, the J call TRBJ2-5; no clear D. The receptor comes from a human donor who received a COVID-19 vaccine. CDR3 in DNA: TGTGCCAGCTCACCCTACGACCTTCAAGAGACCCAGTACTTC. Amino acid sequence: CASSPYDLQETQYF.